The present T cell receptor (beta chain) was sequenced within a study of response to subunit inactivated influenza vaccine. A single record per CDR3 protein comes from TCRdb applying MiXCR to the RT-PCR reads. The repertoire includes fewer than 700,000 distinct CDR3 sequences, over 10% of them detected once, and under 15% sits in the top ten. General study results and limits: With each seasonal influenza vaccination, the authors suggested, few new T cells are recruited.

Comments on this clonotype: Its matching antigen is unknown.

The J segment lost 4 bases and the V segment lost 5 bases, leaving 12 bases of the junction unmatched. CDR1 is SEHNR and CDR2 is FQNEAQ in the germline V gene (reference sequence). This CDR3 is built from 16 residues. The rearrangement uses TRBV7-9 and TRBJ2-7, with 9 bases matching TRBD2. This receptor was obtained from a man aged 50 to 59 who received an inactivated influenza vaccine. The source was PBMCs from blood, collected roughly 45 days after vaccination. In DNA form, the CDR3 reads TGTGCCAGCAGCCAATTAGCGGGAGCTACGGTATACGAGCAGTACTTC. It yields the protein CASSQLAGATVYEQYF.